One T cell receptor (beta chain) is described in this entry. What it binds is not known. The sample belongs to a study of CD8 T cells in ankylosing spondylitis. Findings and limits, study-wide: Ankylosing spondylitis blood appeared to carry a characteristic TCR beta motif of roughly eight highly homologous variants. CD8+ disease-linked clones were present at relatively low frequencies in blood. From matched ankylosing spondylitis synovial fluid, disease-linked clones were reportedly recovered at significantly enriched levels.

Trimming shortened V by 5 bases and J by 4 bases, and 13 bases separated the two germline ends. This CDR3 contains 14 residues. For TCR beta, libraries came from quantitative 5'-RACE with molecular barcodes. TCRdb re-analysed the 5' RACE reads in MiXCR, keeping a single row per CDR3 protein. The sample includes 300,000 to 400,000 distinct CDR3 sequences, 20% to 25% seen only once; the top ten take around 12%. The sequence was obtained from a male donor with ankylosing spondylitis or in good health (not recorded which). Sequencing was carried out using blood, either unsorted or a sorted T cell fraction (not recorded which). The gene calls are TRBV12-3 or TRBV12-4 and TRBJ2-3; maybe TRBD2 (6 bases). CDR3 sequence (DNA): TGTGCCAGCAGTGGCGGGAACCTGGCAGATACGCAGTATTTT. Its protein product is CASSGGNLADTQYF.